This T cell receptor (beta chain) is from a study of shared clonotypes between healthy human individuals (dated by TCRdb to the early 2020s). In the study overall: Three men and a couple of women, aged 18 to 49 years, made up the cohort. Per donor, three plates each were used for CD4 naive and CD4 memory, two for CD8 naive, and one for CD8 memory. To estimate repertoire size and how much clonotype sharing occurs between individuals, the study deeply sequenced the blood TCR repertoires of roughly 5 healthy adults. To increase sequencing depth and limit assay-specific biases, different laboratories used diverse techniques to prepare libraries and sequence TCR repertoires. Each donor's leukapheresis produced roughly between roughly 0.85 and 10 billion PBMCs.

Using the deep immunoSEQ assay, TCR CDR3 regions were amplified from genomic DNA by multiplex PCR. For each cell subset, the extracted genomic DNA was distributed evenly across all wells of several immunoSEQ 96-well plates, and each plate served as one replicate. For sorted subsets, about 200 ng genomic DNA, equal to some 30,000 T cell genomes, was loaded into each replicate PCR. Purified libraries were quantified with a Qubit 3.0 fluorometer, sized on a Bioanalyzer 2100, and re-quantified with the KAPA Library Quantification kit. Each immunoSEQ 96-well plate was sequenced on its own single-read 150-cycle Illumina NextSeq 550 flow cell. On the study's bioinformatics: Because the immunoSEQ output included only junctional sequences and no quality scores, the filtering could not be the same as the filtering used for full-length reads. Sequences were annotated with PyIR, a Python wrapper for IgBLAST v1.9, using IMGT germline references to assign V/J genes and CDR3. Reads were filtered out if the reads had weak V/J assignments (E-value above 1e-6), no CDR3, stop codons, out-of-frame junctions, or ambiguous translated residues. V3J clonotypes were defined as sequences sharing the same inferred V gene, J gene, and CDR3 amino acid sequence. The percentage overlap between two repertoires was calculated by dividing the number of shared unique clonotypes by the size of the smaller repertoire. Richness of each repertoire was evaluated using RTK rarefaction, the Chao1 estimator, and Recon v2.1 estimates of unobserved clonotypes. For all TCRbeta clonotypes obtained by the gDNA method from four donors, generation probabilities were computed with OLGA. Here the immuneACCESS table is served through TCRdb, limited to in-frame sequences with V and J called. Missing clones are a known gap in these copies; in checked studies unresolved V genes cover under half, and the rest lacks a known reason. V, J and clone size were drawn from that table, and D and trimming were deduced from the DNA. The sample records approximately 640,000 clones, about nine tenths of which are singletons. 34% of the sample lies in the top ten.

V has 1 base trimmed and J has 0 bases trimmed; junction bases matching no gene number 14. From a lookup of the germline V gene, CDR1 and CDR2 are MGHRA and YSYEKL. The CDR3 covers 19 residues, taking in both the cysteine and the phenylalanine. Left in the record is the CDR3 DNA by itself, 57 bases read in frame from the first base. The donors were healthy, HIV-negative adults with no recently reported acute infections or vaccinations. Every donor was a Caucasian adult residing in Nashville, Tennessee, USA. CD8 memory samples were composed of magnetically selected CD45RO+ cells combined with CCR7-negative CD45RA+ effector memory (TemRA) cells. Blood was obtained by leukapheresis, after which PBMCs were separated by Ficoll-Histopaque density gradient centrifugation and cryopreserved in liquid nitrogen vapor phase. Analytical flow cytometry was used to check the purity and quantity of every magnetically sorted T cell population. Genomic DNA was isolated from every sorted fraction and measured by UV absorbance on a Nanodrop 2000c.

Study-wide findings and limitations: Rarefaction of sorted-subset datasets indicated incomplete sequencing despite the large sequencing depth. Pairwise subsampling indicated that sequencing depth was expected to affect the degree of clonotype sharing among donors. Larger estimated clonotype richness was generally found for naive subsets than for memory subsets. Because the study included only a small number of donors, the genetic and exposure-history diversity represented was limited. Roughly 5.2% of naive CD4, 3.5% of naive CD8, 2.3% of memory CD4, and more than 0.35% of memory CD8 clonotypes were shared across several donors. Higher generation probabilities were observed for clonotypes shared by all four sorted-subset donors than for non-shared clonotypes. Only blood was sampled, and tissue TCR repertoires likely differ from those in blood.

To note about this clone: Its antigen is currently not known. There are no base qualities to consult, and no much larger clone falls within one base.

The sample was memory CD8+ T cells from PBMCs. The cell subset or site label on this specimen signifies: CD45RO+ cells pooled with CCR7-negative TemRA cells. The clonotype comes from a man younger than 35 in good health. Some clones in this sample may be carry-over from other donors' samples. The sequence links TRBV4-1 to TRBJ1-2, with 7 bases aligning to TRBD1. Read as DNA, the sequence is TGCGCCAGCAGCCAAGTTCGAGACAGGGCCATAGAGACTAACTATGGCTACACCTTC. Its protein is CASSQVRDRAIETNYGYTF.